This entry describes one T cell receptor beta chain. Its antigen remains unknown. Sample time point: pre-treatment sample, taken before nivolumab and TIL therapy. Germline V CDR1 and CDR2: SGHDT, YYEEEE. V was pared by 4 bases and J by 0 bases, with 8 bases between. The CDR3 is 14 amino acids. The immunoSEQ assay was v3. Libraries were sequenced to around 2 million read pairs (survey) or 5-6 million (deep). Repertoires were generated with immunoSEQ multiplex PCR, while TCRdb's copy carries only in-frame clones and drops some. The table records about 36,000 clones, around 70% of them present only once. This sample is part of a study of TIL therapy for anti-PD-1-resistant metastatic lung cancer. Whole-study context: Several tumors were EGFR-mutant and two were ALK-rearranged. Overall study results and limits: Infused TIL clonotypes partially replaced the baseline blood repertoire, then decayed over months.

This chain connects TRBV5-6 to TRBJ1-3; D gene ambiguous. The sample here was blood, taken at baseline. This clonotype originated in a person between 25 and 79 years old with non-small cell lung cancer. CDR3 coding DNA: TGTGCCAGCAGCCGGGTTATCTCTGGAAACACCATATATTTT. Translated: CASSRVISGNTIYF.